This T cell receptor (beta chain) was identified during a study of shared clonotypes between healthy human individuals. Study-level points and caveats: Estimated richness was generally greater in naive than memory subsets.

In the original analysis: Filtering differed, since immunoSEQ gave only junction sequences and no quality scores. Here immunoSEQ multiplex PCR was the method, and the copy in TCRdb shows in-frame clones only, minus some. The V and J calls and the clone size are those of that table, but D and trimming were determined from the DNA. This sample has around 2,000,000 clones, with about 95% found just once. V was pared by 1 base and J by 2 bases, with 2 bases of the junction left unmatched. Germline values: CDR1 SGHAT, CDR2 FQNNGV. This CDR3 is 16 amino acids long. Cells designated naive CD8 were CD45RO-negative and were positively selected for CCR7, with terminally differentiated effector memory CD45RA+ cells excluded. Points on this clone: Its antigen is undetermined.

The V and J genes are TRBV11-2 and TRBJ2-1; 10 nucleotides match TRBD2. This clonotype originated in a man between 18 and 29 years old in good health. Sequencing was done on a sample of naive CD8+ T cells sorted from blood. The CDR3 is CASSLVGTSAYNEQFF. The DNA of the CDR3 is TGTGCCAGCAGCTTAGTAGGGACTAGCGCCTACAATGAGCAGTTCTTC.